These 2 T cell receptor beta chains were all obtained from the same sample, sequenced in a study of T cell repertoires in cytomegalovirus infection. MiXCR was run by TCRdb on the reads, yielding one entry per CDR3 protein. The table shows 370,000 or so distinct CDR3 sequences, with about 32% occurring only once. Their antigens are not known. The sample was cultured PBMCs, taken from culture after CMV antigen stimulation. The receptors were sampled from a human donor in good health (CMV status not recorded). Some clones in this sample may be carry-over from other donors' samples.

The gene calls are TRBV5-6 and TRBJ2-7, with TRBD1 matching 8 bases. The ends lost 2 bases at V and 5 bases at J; junction bases unmatched: 9. CDR1 is SGHDT, CDR2 YYEEEE, per germline. The CDR3 runs to 15 residues. This CDR3 is CASSFGQGAPDEQYF. CDR3 in DNA: TGTGCCAGCAGCTTCGGACAGGGAGCCCCTGACGAGCAGTACTTC.

The chain uses TRBV7-2 and TRBJ2-7, with TRBD2 matching 7 bases. The trim removed 3 bases at V and 6 bases at J, leaving 8 bases unmatched. This CDR3 spans 14 amino acids. From germline, CDR1 is SGHTA and CDR2 FQGNSA. CDR3 DNA sequence: TGTGCCAGCAGCTTGGGCGGGAGTAATTTCGAGCAGTACGTC. Its protein is CASSLGGSNFEQYV.